This entry is about one TCR beta chain. Its matching antigen is unknown. TCRdb re-derived calls from the reads in MiXCR, one entry per CDR3 protein. The repertoire holds 27,000 or so distinct CDR3 sequences, 15% to 20% seen once, with roughly 80% in the top ten. The data belong to a study of T cell repertoires in cytomegalovirus infection. Study-level background: Indications of both CMV infection and matching HLA type were provided by public TCR beta signatures.

The sequenced sample was CD8+ T cells from cultured PBMCs, obtained from culture after CMV antigen stimulation. The receptor comes from a human donor in good health (CMV status not recorded). Some clones in this sample may be carry-over from other donors' samples.

In DNA form, the CDR3 reads TGTGCCAGCAGCTGGGGGTATGAGCAGTTCTTC. Its protein is CASSWGYEQFF. This sequence joins TRBV6-1 and TRBJ2-1; possibly TRBD1 or TRBD2 for D (5 bases each). The CDR3 runs to 11 residues. The germline gives CDR1 MNHNS, CDR2 SASEGT. Trimming took off 6 bases at V and 8 bases at J, with 8 bases between the two ends.